A selection of T cell receptor beta chains follows, all from one sample in a study of long-term antiretroviral therapy in people with HIV. Method: immunoSEQ multiplex PCR; TCRdb's copy keeps in-frame clones and lacks some. The sample lists 25,000 to 30,000 clones; around 90% were seen once. The sequencing here drew on unsorted PBMCs, taken 3.2 years before starting antiretroviral therapy. All receptors derive from a man aged 50-60 years with HIV. CDR3s include the opening cysteine and the closing phenylalanine or tryptophan. Expanded clones are given a class, and other clones once, few, many or no size at all.

abundance: .; v_gene: TRBV7-9; CDR3aa: CASSLGQGLVKQYF
abundance: .; v_gene: TRBV27; CDR3aa: CASSSGEGSGEQYF
abundance: .; v_gene: TRBV5-1; CDR3aa: CASSPGTSGRFGGEQFF
abundance: .; v_gene: TRBV6-5; CDR3aa: CASSLQGHNYEQYF
abundance: medium-sized; v_gene: TRBV19; CDR3aa: CASSPRTDGSGELFF
abundance: .; v_gene: TRBV7-3; CDR3aa: CASSAEGTDYNEQFF
abundance: .; v_gene: TRBV4-3; CDR3aa: CASSQDRGPWQTQYF
abundance: .; v_gene: TRBV7-9; CDR3aa: CASTRLYEQYF
abundance: .; v_gene: TRBV27; CDR3aa: CASSKWDRGDYYGYTF
abundance: once; v_gene: TRBV9; CDR3aa: CASSVGFNGYTF
abundance: .; v_gene: TRBV19; CDR3aa: CASSIVVAGEQYF
abundance: .; v_gene: TRBV5-6; CDR3aa: CASSTGQFRASYEQYF
abundance: .; v_gene: TRBV10-3; CDR3aa: CATSTTGGKEKLFF
abundance: .; v_gene: TRBV6-5; CDR3aa: CASSLGGAGNQPQHF
abundance: .; v_gene: TRBV5-1; CDR3aa: CASSLISTNTGELFF
abundance: .; v_gene: TRBV7-2; CDR3aa: CASSSEVAALTGYTF
abundance: .; v_gene: TRBV23-1; CDR3aa: CASRSNRDRANTGELFF
abundance: once; v_gene: TRBV9; CDR3aa: CASSVPGLYQDNEQFF
abundance: .; v_gene: TRBV6-5; CDR3aa: CASSYPPETFF
abundance: .; v_gene: TRBV9; CDR3aa: CASNTPRPGTSGRVAKNIQYF
abundance: .; v_gene: TRBV5-5; CDR3aa: CASSLAGALQNIQYF
abundance: .; v_gene: TRBV29-1; CDR3aa: CSGRDSGELFF
abundance: .; v_gene: TRBV30; CDR3aa: CAWMWSRGGNSPLHF
abundance: .; v_gene: TRBV18; CDR3aa: CASSREPGTDTQYF